This T cell receptor (beta chain) was retrieved from a study of shared clonotypes between healthy human individuals. Study overall: CD4 naive and memory got three plates each, CD8 naive two, CD8 memory one.

The authors ran the assay at deep level. Clones were read by immunoSEQ multiplex PCR, and TCRdb kept only the in-frame ones, dropping some. The repertoire holds 2,500,000 or so clones, with around nine tenths as singletons. J lost 4 bases, V lost 11 bases, and 6 bases had no gene match. Per germline, CDR1 ENHRY and CDR2 SYGVKD. The CDR3 is 13 residues long. Sequencing was carried out using naive CD4+ T cells sorted from blood. Sample subset: CD45RA+ positively selected. The receptor's source is a man between 18 and 35 years old in good health. The rearrangement joins TRBV10-3 to TRBJ2-2; the match to TRBD1 covers 8 bases. CDR3 loop: CASRGPTTGELFF. The CDR3 DNA follows: TGTGCCTCCAGGGGGCCTACCACCGGGGAGCTGTTTTTT.